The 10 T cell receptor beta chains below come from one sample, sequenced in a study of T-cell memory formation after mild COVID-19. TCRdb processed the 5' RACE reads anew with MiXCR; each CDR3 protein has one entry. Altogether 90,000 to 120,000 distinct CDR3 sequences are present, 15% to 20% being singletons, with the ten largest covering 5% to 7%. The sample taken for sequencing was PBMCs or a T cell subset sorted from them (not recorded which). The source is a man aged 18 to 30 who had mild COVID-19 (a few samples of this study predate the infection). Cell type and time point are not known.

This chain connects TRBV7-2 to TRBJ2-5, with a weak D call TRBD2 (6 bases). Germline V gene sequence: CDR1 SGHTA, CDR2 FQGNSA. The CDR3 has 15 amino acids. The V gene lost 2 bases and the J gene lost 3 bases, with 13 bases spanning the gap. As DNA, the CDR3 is TGTGCCAGCAGCTTACAGCGGGCTGTCGAAGAGACCCAGTACTTC. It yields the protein CASSLQRAVEETQYF.

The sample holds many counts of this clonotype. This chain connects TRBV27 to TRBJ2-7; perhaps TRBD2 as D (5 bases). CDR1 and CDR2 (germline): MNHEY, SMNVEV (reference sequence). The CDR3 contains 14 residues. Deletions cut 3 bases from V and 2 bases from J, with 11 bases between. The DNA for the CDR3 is TGTGCCAGCAGTTTCAGAGGGCAAGCCTACGAGCAGTACTTC. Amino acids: CASSFRGQAYEQYF.

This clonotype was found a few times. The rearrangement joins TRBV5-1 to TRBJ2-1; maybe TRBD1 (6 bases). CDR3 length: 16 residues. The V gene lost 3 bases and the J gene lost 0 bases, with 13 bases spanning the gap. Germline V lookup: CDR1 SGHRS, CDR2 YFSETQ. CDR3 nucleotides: TGCGCCAGCAGCTCATCCGGGACACCCTCCTACAATGAGCAGTTCTTC. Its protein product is CASSSSGTPSYNEQFF. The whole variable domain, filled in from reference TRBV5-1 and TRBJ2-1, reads KAGVTQTPRYLIKTRGQQVTLSCSPISGHRSVSWYQQTPGQGLQFLFEYFSETQRNKGNFPGRFSGRQFSNSRSEMNVSTLELGDSALYLCASSSSGTPSYNEQFFGPGTRLTVL.

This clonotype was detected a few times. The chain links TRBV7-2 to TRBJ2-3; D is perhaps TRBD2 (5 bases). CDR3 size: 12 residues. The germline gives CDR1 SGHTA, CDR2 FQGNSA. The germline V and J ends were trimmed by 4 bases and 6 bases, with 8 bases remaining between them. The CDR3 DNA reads TGTGCCAGCAGCTCCCCGGGGGATACGCAGTATTTT. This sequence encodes CASSSPGDTQYF.

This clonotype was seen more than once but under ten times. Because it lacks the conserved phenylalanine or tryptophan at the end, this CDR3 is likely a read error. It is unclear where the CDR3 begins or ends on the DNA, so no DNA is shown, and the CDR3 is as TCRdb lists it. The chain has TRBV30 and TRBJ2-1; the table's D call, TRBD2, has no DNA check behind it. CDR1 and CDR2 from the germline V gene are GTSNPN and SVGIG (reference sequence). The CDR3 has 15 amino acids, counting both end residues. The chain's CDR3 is CAWSVQRGGLAPVSI.

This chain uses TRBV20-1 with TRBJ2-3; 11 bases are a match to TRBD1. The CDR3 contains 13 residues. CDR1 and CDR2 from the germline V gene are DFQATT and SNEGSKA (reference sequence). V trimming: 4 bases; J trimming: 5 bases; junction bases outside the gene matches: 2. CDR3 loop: CSAKDRGLDTQYF. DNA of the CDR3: TGCAGTGCTAAGGACAGGGGGCTAGATACGCAGTATTTT.

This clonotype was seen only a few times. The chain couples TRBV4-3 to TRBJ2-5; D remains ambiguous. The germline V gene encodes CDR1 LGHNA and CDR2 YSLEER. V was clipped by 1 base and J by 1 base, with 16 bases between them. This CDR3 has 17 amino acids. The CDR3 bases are TGCGCCAGCAGCCAAGGCCGAGTCCGGGCCTTCCAAGAGACCCAGTACTTC. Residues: CASSQGRVRAFQETQYF.

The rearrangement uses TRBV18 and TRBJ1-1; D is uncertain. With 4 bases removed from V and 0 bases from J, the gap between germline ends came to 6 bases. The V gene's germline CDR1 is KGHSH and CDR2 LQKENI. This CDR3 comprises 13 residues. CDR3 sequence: CASSQGMNTEAFF. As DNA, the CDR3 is TGTGCCAGCTCACAGGGAATGAACACTGAAGCTTTCTTT.

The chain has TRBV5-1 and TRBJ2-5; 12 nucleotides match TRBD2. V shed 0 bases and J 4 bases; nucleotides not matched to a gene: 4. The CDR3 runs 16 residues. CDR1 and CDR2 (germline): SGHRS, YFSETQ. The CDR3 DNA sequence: TGCGCCAGCAGCTTGGAGCTAGCGGGGGGGCCAGAGACCCAGTACTTC. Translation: CASSLELAGGPETQYF.

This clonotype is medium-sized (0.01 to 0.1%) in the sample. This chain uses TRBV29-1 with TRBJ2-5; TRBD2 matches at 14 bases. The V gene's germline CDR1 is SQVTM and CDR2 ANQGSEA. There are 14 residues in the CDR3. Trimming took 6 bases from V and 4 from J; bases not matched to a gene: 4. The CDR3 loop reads CSVGTSGGVETQYF. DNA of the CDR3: TGCAGCGTGGGGACTAGCGGGGGAGTAGAGACCCAGTACTTC.